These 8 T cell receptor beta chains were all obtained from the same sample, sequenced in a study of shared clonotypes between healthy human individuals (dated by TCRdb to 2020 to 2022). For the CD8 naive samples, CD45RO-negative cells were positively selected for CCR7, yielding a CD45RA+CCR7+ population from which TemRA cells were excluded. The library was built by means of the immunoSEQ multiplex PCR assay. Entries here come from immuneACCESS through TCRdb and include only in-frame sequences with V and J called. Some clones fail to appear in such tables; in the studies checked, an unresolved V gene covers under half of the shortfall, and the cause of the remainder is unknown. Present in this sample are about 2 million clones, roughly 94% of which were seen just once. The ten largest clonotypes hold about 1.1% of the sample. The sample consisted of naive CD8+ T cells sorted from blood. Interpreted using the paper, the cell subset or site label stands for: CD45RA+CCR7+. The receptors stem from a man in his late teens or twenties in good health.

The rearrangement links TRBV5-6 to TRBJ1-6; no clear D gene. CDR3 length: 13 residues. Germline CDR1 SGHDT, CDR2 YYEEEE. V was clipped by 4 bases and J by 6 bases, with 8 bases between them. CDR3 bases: TGTGCCAGCAGCCCTACCAGTAATTCACCCCTCCACTTT. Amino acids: CASSPTSNSPLHF.

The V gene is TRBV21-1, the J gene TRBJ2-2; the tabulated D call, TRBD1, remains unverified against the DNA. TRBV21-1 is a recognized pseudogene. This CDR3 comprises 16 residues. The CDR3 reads CASSPTGGQNTGELFF. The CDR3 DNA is TGTGCCAGCAGCCCGACAGGGGGACAGAACACCGGGGAGCTGTTTTTT.

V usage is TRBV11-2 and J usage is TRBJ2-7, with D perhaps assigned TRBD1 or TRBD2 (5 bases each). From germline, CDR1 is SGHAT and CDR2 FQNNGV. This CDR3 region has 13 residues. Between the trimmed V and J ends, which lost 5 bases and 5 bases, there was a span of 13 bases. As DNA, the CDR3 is TGTGCCAGCAGCCCGGGGACCGTTAACGAGCAGTACTTC. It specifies CASSPGTVNEQYF.

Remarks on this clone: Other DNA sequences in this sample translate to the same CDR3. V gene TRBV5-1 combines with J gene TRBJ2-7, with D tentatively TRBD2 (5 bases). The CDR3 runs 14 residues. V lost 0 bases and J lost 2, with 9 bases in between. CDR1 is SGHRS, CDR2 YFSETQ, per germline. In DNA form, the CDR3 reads TGCGCCAGCAGCTTGGCATCGGGGACCTACGAGCAGTACTTC. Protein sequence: CASSLASGTYEQYF.

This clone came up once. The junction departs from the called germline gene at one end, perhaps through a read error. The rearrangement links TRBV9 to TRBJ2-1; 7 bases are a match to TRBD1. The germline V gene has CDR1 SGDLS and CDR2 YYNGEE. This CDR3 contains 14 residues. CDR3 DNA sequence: TGTGCCAGCAGCCCCGAGACAGGGTTCCGAGCTTTGATCTTC. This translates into CASSPETGFRALIF.

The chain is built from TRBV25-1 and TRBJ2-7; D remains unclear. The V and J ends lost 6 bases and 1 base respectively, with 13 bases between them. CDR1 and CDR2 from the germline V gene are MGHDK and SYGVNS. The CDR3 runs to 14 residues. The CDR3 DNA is TGTGCCAGCAGCCCGGTTGGTCATTCCTACGAGCAGTACTTC. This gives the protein CASSPVGHSYEQYF.

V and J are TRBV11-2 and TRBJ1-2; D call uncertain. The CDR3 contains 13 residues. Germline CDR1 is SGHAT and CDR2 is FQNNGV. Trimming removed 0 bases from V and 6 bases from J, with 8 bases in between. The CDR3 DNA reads TGTGCCAGCAGCTTAGAGCGTTTGAATGGCTACACCTTC. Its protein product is CASSLERLNGYTF.

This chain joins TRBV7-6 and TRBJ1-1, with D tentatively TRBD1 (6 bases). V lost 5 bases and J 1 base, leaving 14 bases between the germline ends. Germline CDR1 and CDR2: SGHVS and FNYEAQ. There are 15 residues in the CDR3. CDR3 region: CASSLPGAANTEAFF. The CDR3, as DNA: TGTGCCAGCAGCCTGCCAGGGGCGGCGAACACTGAAGCTTTCTTT. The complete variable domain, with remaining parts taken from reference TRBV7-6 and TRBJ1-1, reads GAGVSQSPRYKVTKRGQDVALRCDPISGHVSLYWYRQALGQGPEFLTYFNYEAQQDKSGLPNDRFSAERPEGSISTLTIQRTEQRDSAMYRCASSLPGAANTEAFFGQGTRLTVV.